This entry lists 4 T cell receptor beta chains sequenced from one sample in a study of regulatory T cells in long-lasting Graves disease. The time point here: persistent/refractory GD, antithyroid drugs over 5 years with positive TRAb. Isolated PBMC RNA provided the starting material for the TCR library. Investigators prepared the TCR beta libraries by applying iRepertoire HTBI primers and Arm-PCR of CDR3 regions. TCRdb itself ran the multiplex PCR reads through MiXCR, one entry per CDR3 protein. There are roughly 500,000 distinct CDR3 sequences in the sample; 20% occur only once, and less than 9% lies in the top ten. The input for sequencing was peripheral blood mononuclear cells (PBMCs), taken when the disease was refractory, from a patient treated with antithyroid drugs. The receptor source for this set is a female donor with Graves disease.

This clonotype was counted ten times or more. V gene TRBV11-2 combines with J gene TRBJ2-5; D unresolved. Trimming shortened V by 2 bases and J by 2 bases, and 15 bases separated the two germline ends. This CDR3 spans 16 amino acids. The germline CDR1 and CDR2 sequences are SGHAT and FQNNGV. CDR3: CASSLNVGPLQETQYF. CDR3 coding DNA: TGTGCCAGCAGCTTAAATGTCGGGCCCCTTCAAGAGACCCAGTACTTC.

This clonotype was found many times. The V gene is TRBV6-1, the J gene TRBJ1-2; D gene unclear. This CDR3 is built from 13 residues. V was clipped by 5 bases and J by 4 bases, with 11 bases between them. Germline V gene data show CDR1 as MNHNS and CDR2 as SASEGT. In DNA, the CDR3 is TGTGCCAGCAGTCAGACATGGCCCTATGGCTACACCTTC. The encoded protein is CASSQTWPYGYTF.

This clonotype occurred a few times. The gene calls are TRBV27 and TRBJ1-1; D unclear. V dropped 5 bases and J dropped 10 bases, with 20 bases sitting between them. The CDR3 totals 14 residues. Germline CDR1 is MNHEY and CDR2 is SMNVEV (reference sequence). This chain's CDR3 is CASSPLDVEGAAFF. CDR3 bases: TGTGCCAGCAGTCCCCTTGATGTAGAAGGTGCAGCTTTCTTT.

The rearrangement joins TRBV18 to TRBJ2-7; D is unresolved. This CDR3 is built from 15 residues. Germline CDR1 and CDR2: KGHSH and LQKENI. V shed 3 bases and J shed 3 bases, with 15 bases lying between them. The CDR3: CASSPQGSTDYEQYF. The CDR3 bases are TGTGCCAGCTCACCCCAAGGCTCGACCGACTACGAGCAGTACTTC.